This record concerns one T cell receptor beta chain sequence. There is no known antigen for this receptor. Nothing much larger sits one base from this clone, and base qualities are not available. These data are taken from a study of T cell repertoires in cytomegalovirus infection (dated by TCRdb to between 2018 and 2021). Regarding the study in general: The peptide stimulations were aimed at well-studied HLA-B-restricted epitopes as well as recently identified HLA-C-restricted CMV epitopes, whose presentation resists viral immunomodulation. Donor HLA type was relevant to the analysis, as public TCR beta signatures indicated carriage of CMV infection together with the matching HLA type. Broad study findings and their caveats: Cumulative frequency of public TCR beta family members discriminated carriers of CMV infection plus the relevant HLA type in this cohort and an independent 352-donor cohort. The ex vivo response was dominated by HLA-C-restricted CMV-specific TCR beta clonotypes, and the single most frequent clonotype in two of eight donors was supplied by these HLA-C-restricted clonotypes.

TCRdb records Illumina HiSeq 1500 as the sequencer. The public reads were quality trimmed at Q25 with fastp and then assembled into clones with MiXCR by TCRdb, keeping productive beta chains. Each entry merges the rows of one CDR3 protein and shows their most common DNA and genes. This sample has about 900,000 distinct CDR3 sequences in its table, and approximately 31% of those were observed once. Jointly, the top ten make up 11% to 15% of the sample. Explained via the paper, the treatment or condition label denotes: in vitro stimulation with specific CMV peptide epitopes to enrich CMV-specific T cells. Trimming removed 2 bases from V and 7 bases from J; the gene matches leave 1 base unexplained. Via the germline V gene, CDR1 is MNHEY and CDR2 SVGAGI. Including the terminal cysteine and phenylalanine, the CDR3 comprises 13 residues. The read is trimmed to its CDR3 DNA, 39 bases read in frame from base 1.

Here the sequenced sample was cultured CD8+ T cells from PBMCs, taken from culture after CMV antigen stimulation. The TCR was taken from a human donor in good health (CMV status not recorded). Some clones in this sample may be carry-over from other donors' samples. Recombination joined TRBV6-5 with TRBJ1-4; TRBD1 matches 7 bases in the middle. The DNA is TGTGCCAGCAGTTACAACAGGGGTGAAAAACTGTTTTTT. This gives the protein CASSYNRGEKLFF.